The 21 T cell receptor beta chains given below trace back to one sample, sequenced in a study of cytomegalovirus exposure and HLA in healthy donors. PCR amplification relied on 60 Vbeta primers (plus 13 Jbeta primers). TCRdb's copy holds only in-frame clones and misses some; the assay was immunoSEQ multiplex PCR. The sample holds tens of thousands of clones, 81% seen once. The sequenced sample was PBMCs. These receptors all come from a man between 45 and 60 years old in good health and CMV-seronegative.

The rearrangement joins TRBV2 to TRBJ1-2, with TRBD1 matching 7 bases. Germline V gene sequence: CDR1 SNHLY, CDR2 FYNNEI. The V gene end was trimmed by 1 base and the J gene end by 2 bases; junction bases not matched to a gene: 7. The CDR3 has 16 residues. The chain's CDR3 is CASSEGGWTGNYGYTF. In DNA form, the CDR3 reads TGTGCCAGCAGTGAAGGTGGTTGGACAGGCAACTATGGCTACACCTTC.

This clone was seen a single time. This chain connects TRBV4-3 to TRBJ2-7; no clear D. The germline V gene encodes CDR1 LGHNA and CDR2 YSLEER. The CDR3 length is 15 residues. Deletions cut 0 bases from V and 5 bases from J, with 14 bases between. The CDR3 DNA sequence: TGCGCCAGCAGCCAAGATACCGGGTTTAGAAACGAGCAGTACTTC. This gives the protein CASSQDTGFRNEQYF.

This clone was recorded once. The rearrangement uses TRBV6-5 and TRBJ2-3; TRBD2 aligns across 10 bases. Germline V gene sequence: CDR1 MNHEY, CDR2 SVGAGI. V was clipped by 1 base and J by 2 bases; unmatched bases: 3. There are 16 residues in the CDR3. The CDR3 loop reads CASSYLAGGPTDTQYF. CDR3 bases: TGTGCCAGCAGTTACTTAGCGGGGGGTCCCACAGATACGCAGTATTTT.

The chain has TRBV9 and TRBJ2-5; 10 bases match TRBD2. CDR1 is SGDLS and CDR2 is YYNGEE in the germline V gene. This CDR3 contains 15 residues. V shed 2 bases and J 3 bases; nucleotides not matched to a gene: 4. This CDR3 is CASSVVAGGEETQYF. CDR3 DNA: TGTGCCAGCAGCGTGGTAGCGGGAGGTGAAGAGACCCAGTACTTC. The full variable domain, rest sourced from reference TRBV9 and TRBJ2-5, is DSGVTQTPKHLITATGQRVTLRCSPRSGDLSVYWYQQSLDQGLQFLIQYYNGEERAKGNILERFSAQQFPDLHSELNLSSLELGDSALYFCASSVVAGGEETQYFGPGTRLLVL.

The genes are TRBV7-2 and TRBJ1-2; the match to TRBD1 covers 8 bases. Germline lookup yields CDR1 SGHTA and CDR2 FQGNSA. The J segment lost 3 bases and the V segment lost 1 base, leaving 4 bases of the junction unmatched. This CDR3 has 15 amino acids. The CDR3 DNA reads TGTGCCAGCAGCTTAGGTCCAGGGGGCGACTATGGCTACACCTTC. This sequence encodes CASSLGPGGDYGYTF. The full variable domain, completed using reference TRBV7-2 and TRBJ1-2, is GAGVSQSPSNKVTEKGKDVELRCDPISGHTALYWYRQSLGQGLEFLIYFQGNSAPDKSGLPSDRFSAERTGGSVSTLTIQRTQQEDSAVYLCASSLGPGGDYGYTFGSGTRLTVV.

This clone appeared once. The rearrangement links TRBV6-6 to TRBJ1-3; 7 bases map to TRBD1. This CDR3 is 14 amino acids long. The junction had 3 bases not matched to a gene; V was cut back by 5 bases and J by 2 bases. The germline V gene encodes CDR1 MNHNY and CDR2 SVGAGI (reference sequence). This chain's CDR3 is CASSLTGPGNTIYF. CDR3 DNA sequence: TGTGCCAGCAGTCTGACAGGGCCTGGAAACACCATATATTTT.

This clone was found a few times. V gene TRBV7-9 combines with J gene TRBJ2-7, with D perhaps matching TRBD1 (5 bases). Germline V gene data show CDR1 as SEHNR and CDR2 as FQNEAQ (reference sequence). This CDR3 region has 14 residues. Trimming pared 8 bases from V and 3 bases from J, leaving 17 bases between. The CDR3 DNA is TGTGCCAGCGGGAACTCCGACAGACTCTACGAGCAGTACTTC. Encoded protein: CASGNSDRLYEQYF. The full variable domain, rest sourced from reference TRBV7-9 and TRBJ2-7, is DTGVSQNPRHKITKRGQNVTFRCDPISEHNRLYWYRQTLGQGPEFLTYFQNEAQLEKSRLLSDRFSAERPKGSFSTLEIQRTEQGDSAMYLCASGNSDRLYEQYFGPGTRLTVT.

V usage is TRBV2 and J usage is TRBJ2-5; D not certain. TRBJ2-7 matches the DNA end more closely, so the J call is doubtful. Germline-derived CDR1 and CDR2 are SNHLY and FYNNEI. The CDR3 is 14 residues long. The CDR3 DNA reads TGTGCCAGCAGTAAGGAACTCGGCGGAAACGAGCAGTACTTC. Translation gives CASSKELGGNEQYF.

This rearrangement joins TRBV10-3 to TRBJ2-6; 8 bases fit TRBD1. With V trimmed by 6 bases and J by 0 bases, 1 base remained unmatched. Germline assignment: CDR1 ENHRY and CDR2 SYGVKD. CDR3 length: 15 amino acids. The CDR3: CAISGQGSGANVLTF. As DNA, the CDR3 is TGTGCCATCAGCGGACAGGGCTCTGGGGCCAACGTCCTGACTTTC.

The chain has TRBV30 and TRBJ1-5; the D gene is possibly TRBD1 (6 bases). The V end lost 0 bases, the J end lost 9 bases, and 12 bases lay between the germline ends. Germline assignment: CDR1 GTSNPN and CDR2 SVGIG (reference sequence). CDR3 length: 13 residues. CDR3 sequence: CAWSVSAGAPQHF. The CDR3 DNA reads TGTGCCTGGAGTGTATCGGCAGGGGCGCCCCAGCATTTT. The full variable domain, rest sourced from reference TRBV30 and TRBJ1-5, is SQTIHQWPATLVQPVGSPLSLECTVEGTSNPNLYWYRQAAGRGLQLLFYSVGIGQISSEVPQNLSASRPQDRQFILSSKKLLLSDSGFYLCAWSVSAGAPQHFGDGTRLSIL.

The V gene is TRBV29-1, the J gene TRBJ2-1; D uncertain. The germline gives CDR1 SQVTM, CDR2 ANQGSEA. The CDR3 totals 14 residues. V gave up 1 base and J gave up 3 bases, with 10 bases separating them. CDR3 nucleotides: TGCAGCGTTGAAGGCCGGCGGCACTACAATGAGCAGTTCTTC. Amino acids: CSVEGRRHYNEQFF.

V and J are TRBV27 and TRBJ2-3; 10 bases line up with TRBD2. J lost 2 bases, V lost 5 bases, and 7 bases had no gene match. The CDR3 has 16 residues. The germline gives CDR1 MNHEY, CDR2 SMNVEV (reference sequence). The CDR3 bases are TGTGCCAGCAGTACCTTACTAGCGGGGACCACAGATACGCAGTATTTT. Translation: CASSTLLAGTTDTQYF.

The chain has TRBV27 and TRBJ2-7; D uncertain. This CDR3 is 16 amino acids long. With 0 bases removed from V and 0 bases from J, the gap between germline ends came to 12 bases. Germline assignment: CDR1 MNHEY and CDR2 SMNVEV (reference sequence). In DNA, the CDR3 is TGTGCCAGCAGTTTATCGATCGGCGACAACTCCTACGAGCAGTACTTC. Residues: CASSLSIGDNSYEQYF.

The chain links TRBV9 to TRBJ1-2; 8 bases line up with TRBD1. J lost 4 bases, V lost 3 bases, and 8 bases had no gene match. From germline, CDR1 is SGDLS and CDR2 YYNGEE. This CDR3 region has 15 residues. This chain's CDR3 is CASSATGVYGYGYTF. Written as DNA, the CDR3 is TGTGCCAGCAGCGCGACAGGGGTTTATGGCTATGGCTACACCTTC. The variable domain in full, completed from reference TRBV9 and TRBJ1-2, reads DSGVTQTPKHLITATGQRVTLRCSPRSGDLSVYWYQQSLDQGLQFLIQYYNGEERAKGNILERFSAQQFPDLHSELNLSSLELGDSALYFCASSATGVYGYGYTFGSGTRLTVV.

This clone was recorded a few times. The CDR3 is CAAGTAGEETQYF. The CDR3 region has the DNA TGCGCCGCCGGGACGGCAGGGGAAGAGACCCAGTACTTC. The chain couples TRBV4-3 to TRBJ2-5; weak D call: TRBD1 (6 bases). The CDR3 covers 13 residues. Germline CDR1 is LGHNA and CDR2 is YSLEER. V lost 11 bases and J lost 3, with 16 bases in between.

This chain uses TRBV7-9 with TRBJ2-3, with no clear D. V dropped 5 bases and J dropped 6 bases, with 15 bases sitting between them. The CDR3 loop spans 14 amino acids. The V gene's germline CDR1 is SEHNR and CDR2 FQNEAQ (reference sequence). Here the CDR3 DNA reads TGTGCCAGCAGCCTGAATTCCAGGTTTGATACGCAGTATTTT. Amino acids: CASSLNSRFDTQYF.

The V and J genes are TRBV20-1 and TRBJ2-1; no reliable D call. This CDR3 is 10 amino acids long. In germline, CDR1 is DFQATT, CDR2 SNEGSKA (reference sequence). Deletions cut 7 bases from V and 5 bases from J, with 6 bases between. CDR3 region: CSGFNNEQFF. DNA of the CDR3: TGCAGTGGTTTCAACAATGAGCAGTTCTTC.

The chain couples TRBV28 to TRBJ1-1, with 7 bases that match TRBD1. With V trimmed by 8 bases and J by 7 bases, 7 bases remained unmatched. The CDR3 runs to 12 residues. Germline lookup yields CDR1 MDHEN and CDR2 SYDVKM. The CDR3 protein is CASLIRDSEAFF. The DNA of the CDR3 is TGTGCCAGCCTTATCCGGGACAGTGAAGCTTTCTTT.

This clone occurred once. The chain combines TRBV19 with TRBJ2-1; D call uncertain. V was shortened by 3 bases and J by 1 base, with 19 bases between the two germline ends. CDR3 size: 18 residues. Germline loops: CDR1 LNHDA, CDR2 SQIVND (reference sequence). CDR3 residues: CASSITSLHYGSYNEQFF. For the CDR3, the DNA is TGTGCCAGTAGTATCACCTCTTTACACTACGGATCCTACAATGAGCAGTTCTTC.

V is TRBV2 and J is TRBJ1-2; D is undetermined. CDR3 length equals 13 residues. Trimming left V 6 bases short and J 6 bases short, with 14 bases between. Germline values: CDR1 SNHLY, CDR2 FYNNEI. In DNA form, the CDR3 reads TGTGCCAGCAGCCGGGAGAGAGAGGATGGCTACACCTTC. Its protein is CASSREREDGYTF.

This clone was observed a single time. This chain joins TRBV5-6 and TRBJ1-2, with TRBD1 identical over 10 bases. The CDR3 is 15 amino acids. After removal of 4 bases from V and 5 bases from J, the junction contained 8 bases not matched to a gene. Germline V lookup: CDR1 SGHDT, CDR2 YYEEEE. The CDR3 nucleotides are TGTGCCAGCAGCCAAGGGACAGGGGTACGATATGGCTACACCTTC. It is translated as CASSQGTGVRYGYTF.